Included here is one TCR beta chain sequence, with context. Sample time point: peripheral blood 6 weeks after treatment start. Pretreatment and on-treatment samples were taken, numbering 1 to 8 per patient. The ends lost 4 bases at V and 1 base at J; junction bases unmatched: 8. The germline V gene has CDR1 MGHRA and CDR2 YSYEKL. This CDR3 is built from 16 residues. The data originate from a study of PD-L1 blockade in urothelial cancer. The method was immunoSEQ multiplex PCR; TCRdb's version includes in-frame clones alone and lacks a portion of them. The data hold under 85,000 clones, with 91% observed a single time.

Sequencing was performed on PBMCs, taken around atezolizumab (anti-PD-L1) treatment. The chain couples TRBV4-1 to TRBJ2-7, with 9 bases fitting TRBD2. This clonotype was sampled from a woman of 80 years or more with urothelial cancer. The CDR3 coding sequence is TGCGCCAGCAGCCGGCAGCTACTAGCGGGTTCCTACGAGCAGTACTTC. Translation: CASSRQLLAGSYEQYF.